A single sample gave rise to the 4 T cell receptor beta chains below, sequenced in a study of T cell changes during pregnancy in multiple sclerosis. Profiled with immunoSEQ multiplex PCR; TCRdb holds only in-frame clones, not every one. This sample has some 79,000 clones, with about nine tenths found just once. The input for sequencing was CD4+ T cells from peripheral blood mononuclear cells, taken in the second trimester of pregnancy. All receptors derive from a female donor with multiple sclerosis, enrolled in a pregnancy study.

The J gene is TRBJ2-1, the V gene TRBV11-1, with 9 nucleotides matching TRBD1. In germline, CDR1 is SGHAT, CDR2 FQDESV (reference sequence). This CDR3 has 16 amino acids. Trimming at V came to 2 bases and at J to 8 bases, leaving 10 bases not matched to a gene. The CDR3 DNA reads TGTGCCAGCAGCTTATTTGGGACAGGGTCTTATTATGAGCAGTTCTTC. Translation gives CASSLFGTGSYYEQFF.

The chain is built from TRBV18 and TRBJ2-4, with TRBD2 identical over 11 bases. Per the germline V gene, CDR1 is KGHSH and CDR2 is LQKENI. After removal of 3 bases from V and 8 bases from J, the junction contained 6 bases not matched to a gene. The CDR3 is 15 amino acids. In DNA form, the CDR3 reads TGTGCCAGCTCACCCACTAGCGGGAGTTTGCACATTCAGTACTTC. Translation gives CASSPTSGSLHIQYF.

The chain is built from TRBV11-3 and TRBJ2-3, with D possibly being TRBD2 (6 bases). This CDR3 is 15 amino acids long. CDR1 SGHNT and CDR2 YENEEA come from the germline V gene. V dropped 4 bases and J dropped 0 bases, with 11 bases sitting between them. Here the CDR3 DNA reads TGTGCCAGCAGCTACGGGAGCACTAGCACAGATACGCAGTATTTT. This codes for CASSYGSTSTDTQYF.

The V call is TRBV9, the J call TRBJ1-1, with TRBD1 matching over 7 bases. This CDR3 is built from 15 residues. The germline V gene encodes CDR1 SGDLS and CDR2 YYNGEE. V gave up 4 bases and J gave up 0 bases; unmatched junction bases: 6. CDR3 protein: CASSSRQGMNTEAFF. In nucleotides, the CDR3 is TGTGCCAGCAGCTCCCGACAGGGAATGAACACTGAAGCTTTCTTT.